This is a list of T cell receptor beta chains from one sample in a study of T cell repertoires in aging, cancer and after chemotherapy. One entry per CDR3 protein results from TCRdb running MiXCR on the multiplex PCR reads. The sample gives a few thousand distinct CDR3 sequences, roughly a quarter of which show up once; 29% is in the top ten. The source material was blood. These TCRs come from a human donor in good health. The donor label of this sample is uncertain. Both conserved end residues are part of each CDR3. Expanded clones are given a class, and other clones once, few, many or no size at all.

>TRBV20-1|.|TRBJ2-7
CSAPGTAAYEQYF
>TRBV23-1|few|TRBJ1-6
CASSPQGVTNLRRPSYNSPLHF
>TRBV5-1|.|TRBJ2-3
CASSLAAGGQDTQYF
>TRBV6-4|medium-sized|TRBJ2-1
CASSGGEYNEQFF
>TRBV12-3/TRBV12-4|few|TRBJ2-7
CASSRTGLPYEQYF
>TRBV13|few|TRBJ2-7
CASSLHQGSYEQYF
>TRBV5-8|few|TRBJ2-7
CASKSGSNYEQYF
>TRBV9|few|TRBJ2-3
CASSKGQGKADTQYF
>TRBV7-9|.|TRBJ1-5
CASSLSGGAGQPQHF
>TRBV29-1|medium-sized|TRBJ1-3
CSVEGDKGVSGNTIYF